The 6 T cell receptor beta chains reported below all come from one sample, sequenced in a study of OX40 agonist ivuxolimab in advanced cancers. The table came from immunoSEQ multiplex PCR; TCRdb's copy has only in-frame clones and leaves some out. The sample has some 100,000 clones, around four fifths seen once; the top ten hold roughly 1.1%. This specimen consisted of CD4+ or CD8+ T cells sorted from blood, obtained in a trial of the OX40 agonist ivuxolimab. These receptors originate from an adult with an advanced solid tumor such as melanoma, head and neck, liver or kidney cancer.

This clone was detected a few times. The CDR3 nucleotides read TGTGCCAGCAGACCTAGCAAGGAGACCTATGGCTACACCTTC. It encodes CASRPSKETYGYTF. The chain combines TRBV6-5 with TRBJ1-2, with D unclear. The germline V gene encodes CDR1 MNHEY and CDR2 SVGAGI. The ends were cut back, 6 bases at V and 4 bases at J, with 15 bases in the middle. The CDR3 covers 14 residues.

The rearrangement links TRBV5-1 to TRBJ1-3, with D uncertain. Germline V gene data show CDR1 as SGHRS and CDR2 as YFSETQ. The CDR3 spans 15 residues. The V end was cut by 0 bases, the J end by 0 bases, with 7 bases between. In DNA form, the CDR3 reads TGCGCCAGCAGCTTGGGATCCTTCTCTGGAAACACCATATATTTT. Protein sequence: CASSLGSFSGNTIYF.

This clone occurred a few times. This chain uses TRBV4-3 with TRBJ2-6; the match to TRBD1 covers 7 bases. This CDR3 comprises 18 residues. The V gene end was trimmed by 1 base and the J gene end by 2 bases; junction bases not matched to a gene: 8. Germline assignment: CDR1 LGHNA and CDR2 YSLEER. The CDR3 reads CASSQGLTGSAGANVLTF. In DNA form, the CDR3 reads TGCGCCAGCAGCCAAGGGCTGACAGGGTCAGCTGGGGCCAACGTCCTGACTTTC.

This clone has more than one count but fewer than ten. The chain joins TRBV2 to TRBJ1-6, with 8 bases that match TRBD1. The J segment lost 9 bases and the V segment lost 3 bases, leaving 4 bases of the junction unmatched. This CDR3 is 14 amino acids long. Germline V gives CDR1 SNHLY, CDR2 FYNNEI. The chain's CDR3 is CASSDQGAGSPLHF. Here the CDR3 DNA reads TGTGCCAGCAGTGATCAGGGGGCAGGTTCACCCCTCCACTTT.

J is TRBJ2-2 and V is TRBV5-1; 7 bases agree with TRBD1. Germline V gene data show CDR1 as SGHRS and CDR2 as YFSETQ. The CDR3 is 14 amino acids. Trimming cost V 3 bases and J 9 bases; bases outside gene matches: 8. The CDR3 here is CASSWGQQSRELFF. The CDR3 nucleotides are TGCGCCAGCAGCTGGGGACAGCAAAGCAGGGAGCTGTTTTTT.

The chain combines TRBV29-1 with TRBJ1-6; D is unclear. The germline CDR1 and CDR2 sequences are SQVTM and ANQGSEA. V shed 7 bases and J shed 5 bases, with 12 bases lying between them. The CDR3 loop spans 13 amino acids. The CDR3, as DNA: TGCAGCGCGGCGACGAACGATAATTCACCCCTCCACTTT. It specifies CSAATNDNSPLHF.